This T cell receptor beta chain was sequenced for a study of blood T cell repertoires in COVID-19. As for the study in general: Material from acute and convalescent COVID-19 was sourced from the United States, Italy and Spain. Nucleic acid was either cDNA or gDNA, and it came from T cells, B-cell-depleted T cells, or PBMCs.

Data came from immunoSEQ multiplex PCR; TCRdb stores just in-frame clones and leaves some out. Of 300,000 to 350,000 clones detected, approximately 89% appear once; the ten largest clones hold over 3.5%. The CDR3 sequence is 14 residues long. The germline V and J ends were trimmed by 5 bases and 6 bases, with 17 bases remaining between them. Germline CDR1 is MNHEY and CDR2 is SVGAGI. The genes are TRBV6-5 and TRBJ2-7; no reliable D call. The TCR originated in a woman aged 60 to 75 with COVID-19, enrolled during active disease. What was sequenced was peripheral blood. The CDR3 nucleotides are TGTGCCAGCAGTATCCGAGGAGTTGATAGCGAGCAGTACTTC. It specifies CASSIRGVDSEQYF.